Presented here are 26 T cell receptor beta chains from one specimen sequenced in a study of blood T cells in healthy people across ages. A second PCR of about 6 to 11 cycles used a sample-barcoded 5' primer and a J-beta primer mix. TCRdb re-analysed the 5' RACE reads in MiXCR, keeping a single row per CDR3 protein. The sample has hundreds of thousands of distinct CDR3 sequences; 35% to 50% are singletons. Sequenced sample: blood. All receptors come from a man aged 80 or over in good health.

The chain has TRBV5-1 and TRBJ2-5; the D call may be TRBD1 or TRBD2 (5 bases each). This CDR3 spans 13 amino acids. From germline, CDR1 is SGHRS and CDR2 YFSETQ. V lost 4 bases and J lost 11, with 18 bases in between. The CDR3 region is CASSAEPGLEQYF. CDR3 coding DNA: TGCGCCAGCAGCGCAGAACCGGGGCTTGAGCAGTACTTC.

This chain's CDR3 is CASSVMDNYGYTF. The DNA of the CDR3 is TGTGCCAGCAGCGTGATGGATAACTATGGCTACACCTTC. The gene calls are TRBV9 and TRBJ1-2; D unresolved. CDR3 length: 13 residues. CDR1 and CDR2 from the germline V gene are SGDLS and YYNGEE. The V gene lost 2 bases and the J gene lost 1 base, with 6 bases spanning the gap.

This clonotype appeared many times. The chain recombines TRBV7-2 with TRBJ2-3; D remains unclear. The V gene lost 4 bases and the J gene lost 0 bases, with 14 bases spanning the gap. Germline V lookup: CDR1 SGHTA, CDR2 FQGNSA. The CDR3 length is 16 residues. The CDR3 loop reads CASSSTEETSTDTQYF. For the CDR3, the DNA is TGTGCCAGCAGCTCTACAGAAGAGACTAGCACAGATACGCAGTATTTT. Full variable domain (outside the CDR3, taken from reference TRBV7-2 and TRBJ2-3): GAGVSQSPSNKVTEKGKDVELRCDPISGHTALYWYRQSLGQGLEFLIYFQGNSAPDKSGLPSDRFSAERTGGSVSTLTIQRTQQEDSAVYLCASSSTEETSTDTQYFGPGTRLTVL.

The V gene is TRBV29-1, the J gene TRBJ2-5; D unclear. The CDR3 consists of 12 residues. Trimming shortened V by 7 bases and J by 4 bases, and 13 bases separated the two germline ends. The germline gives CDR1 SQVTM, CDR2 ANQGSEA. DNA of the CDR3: TGCAGCGCAAACGGTATCGGAGAGACCCAGTACTTC. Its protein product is CSANGIGETQYF.

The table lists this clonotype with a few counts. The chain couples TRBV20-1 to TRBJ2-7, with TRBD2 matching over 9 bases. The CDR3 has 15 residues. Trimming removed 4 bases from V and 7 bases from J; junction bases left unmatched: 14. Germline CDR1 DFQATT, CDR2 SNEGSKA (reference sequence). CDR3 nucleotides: TGCAGTGCTACTCTTAGCGGGAGAGGGGGCAATGAGCAGTACTTC. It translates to CSATLSGRGGNEQYF.

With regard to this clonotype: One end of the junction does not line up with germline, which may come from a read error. CDR3 in amino acids: CSASPSSSQETQYF. DNA of the CDR3: TGCAGCGCTAGTCCCTCTAGCAGCCAAGAGACCCAGTACTTC. V gene TRBV20-1 combines with J gene TRBJ2-5; perhaps TRBD2 as D (5 bases). This CDR3 comprises 14 residues. Germline values: CDR1 DFQATT, CDR2 SNEGSKA (reference sequence).

CDR3 loop: CASSWTGISRETQYF. The CDR3 DNA sequence: TGTGCCAGCAGTTGGACAGGAATCTCACGAGAGACCCAGTACTTC. The V gene is TRBV12-3 or TRBV12-4, the J gene TRBJ2-5; 7 bases fit TRBD1. The CDR3 is made up of 15 amino acids. V lost 4 bases and J lost 4; bases outside the gene matches: 9.

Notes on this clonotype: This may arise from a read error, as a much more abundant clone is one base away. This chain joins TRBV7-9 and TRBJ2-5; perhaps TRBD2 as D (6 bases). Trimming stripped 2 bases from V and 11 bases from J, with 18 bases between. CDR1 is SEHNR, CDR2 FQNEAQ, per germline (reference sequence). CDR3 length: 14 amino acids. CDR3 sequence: CASSLIFREHEQYF. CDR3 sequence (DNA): TGTGCCAGCAGCTTAATTTTCCGGGAGCATGAGCAGTACTTC.

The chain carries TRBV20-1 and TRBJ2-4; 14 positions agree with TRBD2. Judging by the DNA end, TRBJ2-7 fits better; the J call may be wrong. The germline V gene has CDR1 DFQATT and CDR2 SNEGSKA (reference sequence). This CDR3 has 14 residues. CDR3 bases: TGCAGTGTGGGACTAGCGGGGGAAACCTACGAGCAGTACTTC. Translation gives CSVGLAGETYEQYF.

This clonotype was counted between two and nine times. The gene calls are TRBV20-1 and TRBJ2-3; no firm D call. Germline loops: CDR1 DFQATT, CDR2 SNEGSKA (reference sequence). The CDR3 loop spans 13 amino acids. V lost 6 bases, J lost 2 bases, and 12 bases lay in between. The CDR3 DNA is TGCAGTGCAACTACGGTTACCACAGATACGCAGTATTTT. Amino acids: CSATTVTTDTQYF.

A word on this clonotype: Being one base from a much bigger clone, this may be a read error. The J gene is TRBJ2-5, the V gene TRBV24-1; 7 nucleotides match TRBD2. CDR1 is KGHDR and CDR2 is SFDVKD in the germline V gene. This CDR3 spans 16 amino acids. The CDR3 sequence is CAASDLQLGGLETQYF. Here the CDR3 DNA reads TGTGCCGCCAGTGATTTGCAGCTGGGAGGGCTGGAGACCCAGTACTTC.

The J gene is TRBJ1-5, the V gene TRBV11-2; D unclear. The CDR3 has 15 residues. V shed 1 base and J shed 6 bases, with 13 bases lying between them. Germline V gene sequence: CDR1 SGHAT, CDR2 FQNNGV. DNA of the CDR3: TGTGCCAGCAGCTTAGTTGCTGGGGAGGGTCAGCCCCAGCATTTT. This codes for CASSLVAGEGQPQHF. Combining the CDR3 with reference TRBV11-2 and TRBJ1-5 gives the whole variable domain EAGVAQSPRYKIIEKRQSVAFWCNPISGHATLYWYQQILGQGPKLLIQFQNNGVVDDSQLPKDRFSAERLKGVDSTLKIQPAKLEDSAVYLCASSLVAGEGQPQHFGDGTRLSIL.

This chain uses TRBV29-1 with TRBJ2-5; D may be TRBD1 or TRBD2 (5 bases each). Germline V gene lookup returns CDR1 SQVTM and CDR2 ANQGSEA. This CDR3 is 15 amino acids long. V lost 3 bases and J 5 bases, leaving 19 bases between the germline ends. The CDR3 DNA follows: TGCAGCGTTGAGATACTGAGGGGCTCGATGGAGACCCAGTACTTC. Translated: CSVEILRGSMETQYF.

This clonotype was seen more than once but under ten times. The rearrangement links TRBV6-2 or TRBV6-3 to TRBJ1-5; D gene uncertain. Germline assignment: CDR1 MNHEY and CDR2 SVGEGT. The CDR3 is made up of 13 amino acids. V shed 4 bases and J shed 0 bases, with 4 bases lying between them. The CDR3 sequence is CASSSYSNQPQHF. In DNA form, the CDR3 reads TGTGCCAGCAGTTCCTATAGCAATCAGCCCCAGCATTTT.

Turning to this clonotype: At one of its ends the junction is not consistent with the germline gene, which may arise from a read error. As DNA, the CDR3 is TGTGCCAGCGCACCTACTAGGGAAGAGACCCAGTACTTC. Translation gives CASAPTREETQYF. This chain links TRBV18 with TRBJ2-5, with TRBD2 as a possible D gene (5 bases). CDR1 and CDR2 (germline): KGHSH, LQKENI. The CDR3 runs to 13 residues.

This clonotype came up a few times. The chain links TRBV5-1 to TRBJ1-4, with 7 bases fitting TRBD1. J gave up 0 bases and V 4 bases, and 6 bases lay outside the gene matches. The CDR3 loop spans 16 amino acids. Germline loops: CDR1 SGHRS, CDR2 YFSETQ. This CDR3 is CASSRGDSTTNEKLFF. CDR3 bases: TGCGCCAGCAGCAGAGGGGACAGCACAACTAATGAAAAACTGTTTTTT.

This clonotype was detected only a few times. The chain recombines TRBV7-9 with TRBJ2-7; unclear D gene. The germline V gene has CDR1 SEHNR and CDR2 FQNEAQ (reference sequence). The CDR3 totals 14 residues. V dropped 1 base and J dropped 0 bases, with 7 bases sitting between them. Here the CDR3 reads CASSLGHRSYEQYF. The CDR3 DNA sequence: TGTGCCAGCAGCTTAGGGCATCGCTCCTACGAGCAGTACTTC.

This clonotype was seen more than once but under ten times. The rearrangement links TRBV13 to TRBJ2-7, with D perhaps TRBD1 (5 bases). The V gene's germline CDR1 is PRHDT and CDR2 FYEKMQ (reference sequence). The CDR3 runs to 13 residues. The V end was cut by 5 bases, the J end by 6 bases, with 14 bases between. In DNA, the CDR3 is TGTGCCAGCAGCCTACAGGTTTCCCTCGAGCAGTACTTC. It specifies CASSLQVSLEQYF.

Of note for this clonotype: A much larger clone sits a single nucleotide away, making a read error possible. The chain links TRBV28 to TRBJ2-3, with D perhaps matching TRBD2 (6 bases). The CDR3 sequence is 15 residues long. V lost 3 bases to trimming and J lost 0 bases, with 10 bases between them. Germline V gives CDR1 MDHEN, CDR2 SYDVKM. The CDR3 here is CASSFAGFSTDTQYF. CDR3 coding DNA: TGTGCCAGCAGTTTCGCGGGATTCAGCACAGATACGCAGTATTTT.

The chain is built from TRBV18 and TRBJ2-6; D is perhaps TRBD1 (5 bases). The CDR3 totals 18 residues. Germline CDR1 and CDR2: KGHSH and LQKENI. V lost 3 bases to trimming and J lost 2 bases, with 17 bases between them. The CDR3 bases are TGTGCCAGCTCACCCTACACAGGCGATTCAACTGGGGCCAACGTCCTGACTTTC. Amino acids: CASSPYTGDSTGANVLTF.

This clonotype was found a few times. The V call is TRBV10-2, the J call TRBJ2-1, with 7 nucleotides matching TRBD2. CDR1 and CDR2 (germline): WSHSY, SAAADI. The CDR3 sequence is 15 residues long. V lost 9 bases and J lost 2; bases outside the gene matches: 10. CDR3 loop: CASSPAGVPYNEQFF. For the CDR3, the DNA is TGCGCCAGTAGTCCCGCGGGAGTCCCCTACAATGAGCAGTTCTTC.

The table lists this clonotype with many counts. CDR3 DNA: TGTGCCAGCAGCCGGACAGCCTCCTACGAGCAGTACTTC. As protein: CASSRTASYEQYF. The chain has TRBV12-3 or TRBV12-4 and TRBJ2-7; the D gene is possibly TRBD1 (6 bases). V gave up 6 bases and J gave up 0 bases, with 9 bases separating them. The CDR3 sequence is 13 residues long.

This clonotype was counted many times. CDR3 sequence reads: CASSPTGVGETQYF. The CDR3 DNA reads TGTGCCAGTAGTCCAACAGGGGTTGGAGAGACCCAGTACTTC. This chain joins TRBV2 and TRBJ2-5; 7 bases are shared with TRBD1. V lost 9 bases to trimming and J lost 4 bases; unmatched junction nucleotides: 11. The CDR3 loop spans 14 amino acids. Germline assignment: CDR1 SNHLY and CDR2 FYNNEI. Combining the CDR3 with reference TRBV2 and TRBJ2-5 gives the whole variable domain EPEVTQTPSHQVTQMGQEVILRCVPISNHLYFYWYRQILGQKVEFLVSFYNNEISEKSEIFDDQFSVERPDGSNFTLKIRSTKLEDSAMYFCASSPTGVGETQYFGPGTRLLVL.

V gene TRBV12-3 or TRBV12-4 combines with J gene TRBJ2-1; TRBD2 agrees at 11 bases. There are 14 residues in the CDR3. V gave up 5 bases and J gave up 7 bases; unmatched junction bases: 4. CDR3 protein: CASSVTSGGNEQFF. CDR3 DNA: TGTGCCAGCAGTGTAACTAGCGGGGGAAATGAGCAGTTCTTC.

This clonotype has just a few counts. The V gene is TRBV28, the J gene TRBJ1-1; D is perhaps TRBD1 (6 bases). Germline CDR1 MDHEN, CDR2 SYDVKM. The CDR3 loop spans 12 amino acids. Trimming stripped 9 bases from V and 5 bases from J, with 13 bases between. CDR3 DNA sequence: TGTGCCAGTAGAACAGGGAGGACTGAAGCTTTCTTT. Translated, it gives CASRTGRTEAFF.

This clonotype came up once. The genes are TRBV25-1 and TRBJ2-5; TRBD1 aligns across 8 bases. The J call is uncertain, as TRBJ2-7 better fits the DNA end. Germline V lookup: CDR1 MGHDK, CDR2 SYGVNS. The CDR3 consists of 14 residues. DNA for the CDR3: TGTGCCAGCAGTGAGAGGACAGGGTTCCACGAGCAGTACTTC. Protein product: CASSERTGFHEQYF.